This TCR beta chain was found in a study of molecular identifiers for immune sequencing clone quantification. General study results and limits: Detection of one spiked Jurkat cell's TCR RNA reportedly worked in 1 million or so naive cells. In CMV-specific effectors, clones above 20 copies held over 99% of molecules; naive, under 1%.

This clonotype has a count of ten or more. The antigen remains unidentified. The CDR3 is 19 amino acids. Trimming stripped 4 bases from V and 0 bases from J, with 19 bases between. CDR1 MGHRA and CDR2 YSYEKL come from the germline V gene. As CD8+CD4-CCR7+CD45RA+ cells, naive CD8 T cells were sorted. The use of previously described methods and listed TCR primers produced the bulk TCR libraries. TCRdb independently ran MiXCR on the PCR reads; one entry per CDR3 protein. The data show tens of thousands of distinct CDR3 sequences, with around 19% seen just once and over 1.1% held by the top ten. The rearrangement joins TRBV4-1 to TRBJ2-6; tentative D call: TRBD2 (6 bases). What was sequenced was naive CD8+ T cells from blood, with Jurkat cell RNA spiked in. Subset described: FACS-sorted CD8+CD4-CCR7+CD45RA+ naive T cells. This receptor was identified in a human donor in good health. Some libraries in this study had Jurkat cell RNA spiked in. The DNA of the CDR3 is TGCGCCAGCAGCCTCGACTCCTCTAGCGTATTCTCTGGGGCCAACGTCCTGACTTTC. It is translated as CASSLDSSSVFSGANVLTF.